The 20 T cell receptor beta chains listed next were all sequenced from one sample in a study of CD8 T cells in ankylosing spondylitis (dated by TCRdb to 2016 to 2017). Libraries were prepared through 5' RACE. The sequencer was an Illumina HiSeq 2500. Through fastp at Q25 and MiXCR, TCRdb rebuilt clones from the public reads, retaining in-frame beta chains. Records with the same CDR3 protein are collapsed into one entry carrying the most frequent genes and DNA. The sample contains about 750,000 distinct CDR3 sequences, 19% of them found a single time. The ten largest make up around 19% of the sample. Antigens for these TCRs are unknown. Broad study findings and their caveats: Blood from ankylosing spondylitis patients appeared to be characterized by a TCR beta motif composed of under ten highly homologous amino acid variants.

What was sequenced was blood, either unsorted or a sorted T cell fraction (not recorded which). Every receptor here comes from a male donor with ankylosing spondylitis.

The CDR3 protein is CASRQGTNYGYTF. Written as DNA, the CDR3 is TGTGCCAGCAGACAGGGGACTAACTATGGCTACACCTTC. V is TRBV2 and J is TRBJ1-2, with 7 bases aligning to TRBD1. Germline lookup yields CDR1 SNHLY and CDR2 FYNNEI. This CDR3 has 13 amino acids. J lost 0 bases, V lost 6 bases, and 1 base had no gene match.

This clonotype was found many times. The chain has TRBV4-3 and TRBJ1-5; 8 bases line up with TRBD1. V dropped 0 bases and J dropped 6; count of bases not matched to a gene: 4. CDR1 is LGHNA, CDR2 YSLEER, per germline. The CDR3 is 15 amino acids. The chain's CDR3 is CASSQDGQGSQPQHF. The CDR3 bases are TGCGCCAGCAGCCAAGATGGACAGGGAAGTCAGCCCCAGCATTTT.

This clonotype was counted only a few times. The CDR3 protein is CASSLQEGFSTGQPQHF. CDR3 sequence (DNA): TGTGCCAGCAGTTTACAGGAGGGATTCTCGACCGGTCAGCCCCAGCATTTT. The V and J genes are TRBV12-3 or TRBV12-4 and TRBJ1-5; D call uncertain. Trimming removed 2 bases from V and 6 bases from J, with 20 bases in between. The CDR3 consists of 17 residues.

This clonotype has just a few counts. The genes are TRBV18 and TRBJ1-3, with D possibly matching TRBD1 (6 bases). Between the trimmed V and J ends, which lost 3 bases and 5 bases, there was a span of 17 bases. Germline values: CDR1 KGHSH, CDR2 LQKENI. The CDR3 totals 16 residues. The CDR3 spells CASSPVDSSRRNTIYF. CDR3 bases: TGTGCCAGCTCACCCGTGGACAGTTCTCGTAGAAACACCATATATTTT.

The V and J genes are TRBV10-3 and TRBJ1-2; TRBD1 is a possible D gene (5 bases). V dropped 0 bases and J dropped 7 bases, with 21 bases sitting between them. The CDR3 is 17 amino acids. Germline V gene lookup returns CDR1 ENHRY and CDR2 SYGVKD. The CDR3 reads CAISESKEGKVRGGYTF. In DNA form, the CDR3 reads TGTGCCATCAGTGAGTCGAAGGAGGGGAAGGTTCGGGGTGGCTACACCTTC.

The chain combines TRBV27 with TRBJ2-3; TRBD2 matches at 8 bases. V lost 3 bases to trimming and J lost 2 bases; unmatched junction nucleotides: 10. The CDR3 loop spans 17 amino acids. Germline assignment: CDR1 MNHEY and CDR2 SMNVEV (reference sequence). The CDR3 DNA reads TGTGCCAGCAGTTTCGGAGCGGGGGCCCACTTCACAGATACGCAGTATTTT. Translation: CASSFGAGAHFTDTQYF.

The chain employs TRBV20-1 and TRBJ2-3; weak D call: TRBD2 (5 bases). The CDR3 covers 14 residues. Germline lookup yields CDR1 DFQATT and CDR2 SNEGSKA (reference sequence). The ends were cut back, 6 bases at V and 4 bases at J, with 17 bases in the middle. Here the CDR3 DNA reads TGCAGTGCCATGGGTAGCGATCAGGCAGATACGCAGTATTTT. As protein: CSAMGSDQADTQYF.

The V gene is TRBV4-3, the J gene TRBJ1-2; 8 nucleotides match TRBD1. Germline assignment: CDR1 LGHNA and CDR2 YSLEER. V dropped 3 bases and J dropped 5; count of bases not matched to a gene: 5. The CDR3 runs 14 residues. Here the CDR3 DNA reads TGCGCCAGCAGCCACTTGGGACAGGTTTATGGCTACACCTTC. Translating gives CASSHLGQVYGYTF.

This clonotype was observed a few times. The gene calls are TRBV5-1 and TRBJ2-2; no firm D call. Per germline, CDR1 SGHRS and CDR2 YFSETQ. Trimming removed 4 bases at V and 8 bases at J, with 12 bases between. The CDR3 covers 13 residues. CDR3 protein: CASSRPPTGELFF. The CDR3 bases are TGCGCCAGCAGCCGACCACCTACGGGGGAGCTGTTTTTT.

The chain couples TRBV5-6 to TRBJ2-6; D might be TRBD2 (7 bases). The CDR3 extends over 19 amino acids. Germline V gives CDR1 SGHDT, CDR2 YYEEEE. V was cut by 0 bases and J by 4 bases, with 20 bases left in between. Here the CDR3 reads CASSLARGGNSGGANVLTF. The CDR3, as DNA: TGTGCCAGCAGCTTGGCCCGCGGGGGCAACTCTGGCGGGGCCAACGTCCTGACTTTC.

The rearrangement joins TRBV12-3 or TRBV12-4 to TRBJ2-3, with 9 bases lining up with TRBD1. The junction had 9 bases not matched to a gene; V was cut back by 3 bases and J by 2 bases. The CDR3 has 17 amino acids. CDR3 region: CASSLVRGTGNTDTQYF. CDR3 DNA: TGTGCCAGCAGTTTGGTGAGGGGGACAGGGAACACAGATACGCAGTATTTT.

J is TRBJ2-7 and V is TRBV6-2 or TRBV6-3; 9 bases match TRBD1. The germline gives CDR1 MNHEY, CDR2 SVGEGT. V was pared by 6 bases and J by 5 bases, with 5 bases of the junction left unmatched. This CDR3 has 13 residues. Here the CDR3 reads CASREQGAHEQYF. For the CDR3, the DNA is TGTGCCAGCAGGGAACAGGGGGCCCACGAGCAGTACTTC.

CDR3 in amino acids: CSAPGGIGGYTF. CDR3 coding DNA: TGCAGCGCTCCAGGGGGCATTGGTGGCTACACCTTC. The chain links TRBV29-1 to TRBJ1-2, with 8 bases aligning to TRBD1. The length of the CDR3 is 12 residues. J gave up 7 bases and V 7 bases, and 8 bases lay outside the gene matches. CDR1 and CDR2 (germline): SQVTM, ANQGSEA.

CDR3 coding DNA: TGTGCCACCAGCAGAGATCCCCCGGGGGCCGTACGAAATGAGCAGTTCTTC. Amino acid sequence: CATSRDPPGAVRNEQFF. This chain uses TRBV15 with TRBJ2-1, with D perhaps given as TRBD1 or TRBD2 (6 bases each). Deletions cut 0 bases from V and 7 bases from J, with 19 bases between. Germline V gene data show CDR1 as LNHNV and CDR2 as YYDKDF (reference sequence). The CDR3 extends over 17 amino acids. The full variable domain, in which reference TRBV15 and TRBJ2-1 provide the parts outside the CDR3, is DAMVIQNPRYQVTQFGKPVTLSCSQTLNHNVMYWYQQKSSQAPKLLFHYYDKDFNNEADTPDNFQSRRPNTSFCFLDIRSPGLGDTAMYLCATSRDPPGAVRNEQFFGPGTRLTVL.

This clonotype came up a few times. The gene calls are TRBV20-1 and TRBJ2-7; 10 bases agree with TRBD2. Germline V CDR1 and CDR2: DFQATT, SNEGSKA (reference sequence). The CDR3 sequence is 14 residues long. V shed 6 bases, J shed 4 bases, and the junction held 9 bases outside the gene matches. CDR3 protein: CSATLAGKEYEQYF. The CDR3 coding sequence is TGCAGTGCAACACTAGCGGGAAAGGAATACGAGCAGTACTTC.

In its sample, this clonotype was seen many times. The chain couples TRBV25-1 to TRBJ2-1, with 8 bases identical to TRBD2. The CDR3 runs 15 residues. Per the germline V gene, CDR1 is MGHDK and CDR2 is SYGVNS. V dropped 1 base and J dropped 5; count of bases not matched to a gene: 4. The CDR3 sequence: CASSEFPGGNNEQFF. The CDR3 DNA reads TGTGCCAGCAGTGAATTCCCGGGAGGGAACAATGAGCAGTTCTTC.

This clonotype has just a few counts. In nucleotides, the CDR3 is TGCGCCAGCAGCGAGGGGACAGGGAACGAAAAACTGTTTTTT. This codes for CASSEGTGNEKLFF. The chain recombines TRBV4-1 with TRBJ1-4, with TRBD1 matching 9 bases. The trim removed 5 bases at V and 8 bases at J, leaving 6 bases unmatched. CDR1 and CDR2 from the germline V gene are MGHRA and YSYEKL. This CDR3 contains 14 residues.

The chain couples TRBV12-3 or TRBV12-4 to TRBJ2-2; 15 bases map to TRBD2. This CDR3 has 18 amino acids. V lost 4 bases, J lost 6 bases, and 9 bases stayed unmatched. CDR3 in amino acids: CASSSRTSGRAVAGELFF. CDR3 DNA: TGTGCCAGCAGTTCCAGGACTAGCGGGAGGGCCGTGGCCGGGGAGCTGTTTTTT.

Of note for this clonotype: Just one base apart from a much larger clone, this may be a read error. The chain uses TRBV6-5 and TRBJ1-5; a weak D match, TRBD1 (5 bases). Per the germline V gene, CDR1 is MNHEY and CDR2 is SVGAGI. The CDR3 extends over 17 amino acids. The V end lost 0 bases, the J end lost 0 bases, and 12 bases lay between the germline ends. The CDR3 here is CASSYSNQTASNQPQHF. The CDR3 DNA follows: TGTGCCAGCAGTTACTCGAATCAGACAGCTAGCAATCAGCCCCAGCATTTT.

V and J are TRBV27 and TRBJ2-1; 12 nucleotides align to TRBD2. Trimming at V came to 6 bases and at J to 9 bases, leaving 6 bases not matched to a gene. Germline values: CDR1 MNHEY, CDR2 SMNVEV (reference sequence). CDR3 length equals 14 residues. CDR3 residues: CASSFLTSGSEQFF. The CDR3 nucleotides are TGTGCCAGCAGCTTCCTGACTAGCGGGAGTGAGCAGTTCTTC.